A single sample is the source of the 5 T cell receptor beta chains below, sequenced in a study of T-cell memory formation after mild COVID-19. TCRdb processed the 5' RACE reads anew with MiXCR; each CDR3 protein has one entry. The table has roughly 310,000 distinct CDR3 sequences, approximately 15% seen once; the top ten hold approximately 23%. The sample consisted of PBMCs or a T cell subset sorted from them (not recorded which). These receptors were taken from a man younger than 35 who had mild COVID-19 (a few samples of this study predate the infection). Cell type and time point are not known.

In this sample, this clonotype turned up a few times. This chain uses TRBV3-1 with TRBJ2-3, with TRBD2 matching over 11 bases. This CDR3 spans 15 amino acids. J gave up 11 bases and V 1 base, and 8 bases lay outside the gene matches. Germline assignment: CDR1 LGHDT and CDR2 YNNKEL (reference sequence). In nucleotides, the CDR3 is TGTGCCAGCAGCCAAGCGGCTAGCGGGGGGTTTCTGCAGTATTTT. Protein product: CASSQAASGGFLQYF.

J is TRBJ2-1 and V is TRBV20-1, with TRBD2 matching over 15 bases. The germline V gene encodes CDR1 DFQATT and CDR2 SNEGSKA (reference sequence). CDR3 length: 15 residues. J lost 10 bases, V lost 5 bases, and 9 bases had no gene match. The CDR3 spells CSAGGTSGGREEQFF. The CDR3 DNA reads as TGCAGTGCTGGCGGGACTAGCGGGGGGCGGGAGGAGCAGTTCTTC.

This clonotype was counted only a few times. The chain joins TRBV24-1 to TRBJ2-2; 7 bases align to TRBD1. CDR1 KGHDR and CDR2 SFDVKD come from the germline V gene. The CDR3 extends over 19 amino acids. V shed 3 bases, J shed 1 base, and the junction held 13 bases outside the gene matches. The CDR3 loop reads CATSDIGPRQGGNTGELFF. CDR3 bases: TGTGCCACCAGTGATATTGGACCCCGACAGGGCGGGAACACCGGGGAGCTGTTTTTT.

The chain recombines TRBV12-3 or TRBV12-4 with TRBJ2-5; D is possibly TRBD1 or TRBD2 (5 bases each). Trimming removed 1 base from V and 6 bases from J, with 15 bases in between. This CDR3 spans 15 amino acids. CDR3 in DNA: TGTGCCAGCAGTTTAGTAGTCTCCCGGGGCAAGACCCAGTACTTC. Translating gives CASSLVVSRGKTQYF.

This clonotype has just a few counts. V usage is TRBV4-3 and J usage is TRBJ2-7, with D hard to call. Germline V gene data show CDR1 as LGHNA and CDR2 as YSLEER. CDR3 length: 15 amino acids. Trimming shortened V by 0 bases and J by 5 bases, and 14 bases separated the two germline ends. The CDR3: CASSQDLVEQNEQYF. The CDR3 region has the DNA TGCGCCAGCAGCCAAGATTTGGTGGAACAGAACGAGCAGTACTTC.